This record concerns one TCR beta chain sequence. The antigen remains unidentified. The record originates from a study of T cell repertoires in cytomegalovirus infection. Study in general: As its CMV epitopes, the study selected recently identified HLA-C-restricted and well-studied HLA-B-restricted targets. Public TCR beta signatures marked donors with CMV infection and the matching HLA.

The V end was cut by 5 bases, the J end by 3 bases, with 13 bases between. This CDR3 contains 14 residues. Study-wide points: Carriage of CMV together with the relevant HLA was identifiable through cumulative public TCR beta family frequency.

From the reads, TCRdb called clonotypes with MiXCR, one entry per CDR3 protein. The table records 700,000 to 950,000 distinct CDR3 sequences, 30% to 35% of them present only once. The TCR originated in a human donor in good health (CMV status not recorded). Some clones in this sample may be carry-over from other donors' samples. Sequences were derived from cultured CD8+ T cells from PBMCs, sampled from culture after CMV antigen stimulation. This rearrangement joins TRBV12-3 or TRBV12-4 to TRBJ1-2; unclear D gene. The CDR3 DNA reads TGTGCCAGCAGTCCCCCGGCAACTGACTATGGCTACACCTTC. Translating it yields CASSPPATDYGYTF.